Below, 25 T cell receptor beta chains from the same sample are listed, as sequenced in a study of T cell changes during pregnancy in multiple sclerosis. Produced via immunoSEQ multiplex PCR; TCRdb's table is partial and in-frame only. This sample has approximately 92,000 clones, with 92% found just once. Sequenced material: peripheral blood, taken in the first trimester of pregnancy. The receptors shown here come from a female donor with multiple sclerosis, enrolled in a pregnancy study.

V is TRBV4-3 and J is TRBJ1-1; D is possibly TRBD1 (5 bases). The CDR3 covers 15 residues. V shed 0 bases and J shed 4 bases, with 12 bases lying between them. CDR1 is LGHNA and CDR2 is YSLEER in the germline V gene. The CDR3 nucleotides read TGCGCCAGCAGCCAAGAAGCAGGGTTGGGCACTGAAGCTTTCTTT. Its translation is CASSQEAGLGTEAFF.

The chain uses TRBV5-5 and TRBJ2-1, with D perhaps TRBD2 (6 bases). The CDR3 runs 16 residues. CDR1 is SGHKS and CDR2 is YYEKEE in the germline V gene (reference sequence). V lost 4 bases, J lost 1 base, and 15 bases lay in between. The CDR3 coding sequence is TGTGCCAGCAGCACCACTAGCCCCCTATCCTACAATGAGCAGTTCTTC. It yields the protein CASSTTSPLSYNEQFF.

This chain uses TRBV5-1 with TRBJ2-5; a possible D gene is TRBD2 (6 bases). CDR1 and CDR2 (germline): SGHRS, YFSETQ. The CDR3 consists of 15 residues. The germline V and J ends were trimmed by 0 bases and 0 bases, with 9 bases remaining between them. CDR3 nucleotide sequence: TGCGCCAGCAGCTTGGCCGCGGGGTACCAAGAGACCCAGTACTTC. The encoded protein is CASSLAAGYQETQYF.

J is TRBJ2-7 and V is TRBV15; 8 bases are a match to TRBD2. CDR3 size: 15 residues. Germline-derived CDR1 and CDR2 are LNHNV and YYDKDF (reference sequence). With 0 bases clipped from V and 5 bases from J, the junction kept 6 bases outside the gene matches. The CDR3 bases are TGTGCCACCAGCAGAGATGGTCGGGGGGGCGACGAGCAGTACTTC. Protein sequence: CATSRDGRGGDEQYF. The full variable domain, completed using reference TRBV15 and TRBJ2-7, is DAMVIQNPRYQVTQFGKPVTLSCSQTLNHNVMYWYQQKSSQAPKLLFHYYDKDFNNEADTPDNFQSRRPNTSFCFLDIRSPGLGDTAMYLCATSRDGRGGDEQYFGPGTRLTVT.

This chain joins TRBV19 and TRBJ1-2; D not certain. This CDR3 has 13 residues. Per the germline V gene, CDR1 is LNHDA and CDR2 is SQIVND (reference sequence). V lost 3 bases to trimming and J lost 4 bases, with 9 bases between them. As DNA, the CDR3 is TGTGCCAGTAGTATTACTTCCCGCTATGGCTACACCTTC. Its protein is CASSITSRYGYTF.

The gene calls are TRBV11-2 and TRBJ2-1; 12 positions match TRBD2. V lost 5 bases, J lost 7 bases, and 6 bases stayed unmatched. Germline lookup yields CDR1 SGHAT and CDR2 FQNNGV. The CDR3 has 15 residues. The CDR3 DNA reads TGTGCCAGCAGCCTTCTAGCGGGAGGGCCGAATGAGCAGTTCTTC. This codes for CASSLLAGGPNEQFF.

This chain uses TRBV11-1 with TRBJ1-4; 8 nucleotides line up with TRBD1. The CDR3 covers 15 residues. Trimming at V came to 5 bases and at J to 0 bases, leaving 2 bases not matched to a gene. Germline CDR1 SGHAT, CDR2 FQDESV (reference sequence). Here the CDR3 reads CASSGQGATNEKLFF. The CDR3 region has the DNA TGTGCCAGCAGCGGACAGGGTGCAACTAATGAAAAACTGTTTTTT.

The CDR3 loop is CAWSVTSGRTNTGELFF. In DNA, the CDR3 is TGTGCCTGGAGTGTAACTAGCGGGAGGACGAACACCGGGGAGCTGTTTTTT. This rearrangement joins TRBV30 to TRBJ2-2; 12 bases align to TRBD2. V trimming: 0 bases; J trimming: 0 bases; junction bases outside the gene matches: 2. CDR3 length: 17 amino acids. The germline V gene has CDR1 GTSNPN and CDR2 SVGIG (reference sequence).

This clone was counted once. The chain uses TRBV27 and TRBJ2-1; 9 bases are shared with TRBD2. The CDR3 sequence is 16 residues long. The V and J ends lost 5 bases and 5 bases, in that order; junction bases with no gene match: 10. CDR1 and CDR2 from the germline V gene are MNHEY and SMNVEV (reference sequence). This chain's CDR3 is CASSPLWTSAHNEQFF. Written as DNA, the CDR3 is TGTGCCAGCAGTCCCCTCTGGACTAGCGCACACAATGAGCAGTTCTTC.

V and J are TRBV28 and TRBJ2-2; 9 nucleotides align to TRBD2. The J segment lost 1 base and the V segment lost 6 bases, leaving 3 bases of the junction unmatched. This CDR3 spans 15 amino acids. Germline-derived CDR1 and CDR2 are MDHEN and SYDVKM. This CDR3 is CASRVAGVNTGELFF. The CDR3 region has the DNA TGTGCCAGCAGGGTAGCGGGAGTGAACACCGGGGAGCTGTTTTTT.

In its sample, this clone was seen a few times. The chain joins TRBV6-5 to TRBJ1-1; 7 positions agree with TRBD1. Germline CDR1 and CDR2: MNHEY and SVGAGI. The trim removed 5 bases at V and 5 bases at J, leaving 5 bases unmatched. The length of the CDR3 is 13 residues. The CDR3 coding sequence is TGTGCCAGCAGTCCCGTACAGGGGACTGAAGCTTTCTTT. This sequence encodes CASSPVQGTEAFF.

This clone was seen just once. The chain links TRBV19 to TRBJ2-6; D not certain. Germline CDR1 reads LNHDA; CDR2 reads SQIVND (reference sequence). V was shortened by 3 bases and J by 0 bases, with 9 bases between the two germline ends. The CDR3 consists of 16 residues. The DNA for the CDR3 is TGTGCCAGTAGTATCCCCACACCCTCTGGGGCCAACGTCCTGACTTTC. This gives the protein CASSIPTPSGANVLTF. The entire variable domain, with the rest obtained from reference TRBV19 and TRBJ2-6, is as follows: DGGITQSPKYLFRKEGQNVTLSCEQNLNHDAMYWYRQDPGQGLRLIYYSQIVNDFQKGDIAEGYSVSREKKESFPLTVTSAQKNPTAFYLCASSIPTPSGANVLTFGAGSRLTVL.

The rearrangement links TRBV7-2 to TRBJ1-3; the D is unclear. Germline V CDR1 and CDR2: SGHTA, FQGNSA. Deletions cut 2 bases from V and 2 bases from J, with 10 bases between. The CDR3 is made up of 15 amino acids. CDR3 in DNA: TGTGCCAGCAGCTTACGCCACAGTCCTGGAAACACCATATATTTT. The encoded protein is CASSLRHSPGNTIYF.

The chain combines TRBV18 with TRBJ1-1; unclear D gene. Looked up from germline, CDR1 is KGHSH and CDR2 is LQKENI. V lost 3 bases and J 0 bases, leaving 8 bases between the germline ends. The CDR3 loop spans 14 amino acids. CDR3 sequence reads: CASSPRQMNTEAFF. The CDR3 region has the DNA TGTGCCAGCTCACCGCGACAAATGAACACTGAAGCTTTCTTT.

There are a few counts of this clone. The DNA of the CDR3 is TGTGCCAGCAGTGAACCCTCTCACAGGGGGCGGGAGCAGTACTTC. It translates to CASSEPSHRGREQYF. The chain joins TRBV2 to TRBJ2-7; TRBD1 matches 9 bases. The J segment lost 7 bases and the V segment lost 2 bases, leaving 9 bases of the junction unmatched. This CDR3 has 15 amino acids. Germline assignment: CDR1 SNHLY and CDR2 FYNNEI.

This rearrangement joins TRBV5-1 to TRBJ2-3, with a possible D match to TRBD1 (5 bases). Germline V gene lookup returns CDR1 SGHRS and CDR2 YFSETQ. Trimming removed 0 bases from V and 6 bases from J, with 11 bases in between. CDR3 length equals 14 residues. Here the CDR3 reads CASSLGSRADTQYF. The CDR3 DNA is TGCGCCAGCAGCTTGGGATCCAGGGCGGATACGCAGTATTTT.

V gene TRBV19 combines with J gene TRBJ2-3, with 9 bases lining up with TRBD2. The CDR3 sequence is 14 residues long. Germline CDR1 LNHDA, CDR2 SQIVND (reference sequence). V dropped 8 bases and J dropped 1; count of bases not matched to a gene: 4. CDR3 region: CASGASGGTDTQYF. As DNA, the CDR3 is TGTGCCAGTGGAGCTAGCGGGGGCACAGATACGCAGTATTTT.

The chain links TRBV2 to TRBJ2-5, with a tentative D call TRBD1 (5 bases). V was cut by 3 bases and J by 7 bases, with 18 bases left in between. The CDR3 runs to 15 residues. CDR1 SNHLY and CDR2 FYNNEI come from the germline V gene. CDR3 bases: TGTGCCAGCAGTGAGATGTCGGTGGGGCTCGGGACCCAGTACTTC. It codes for CASSEMSVGLGTQYF.

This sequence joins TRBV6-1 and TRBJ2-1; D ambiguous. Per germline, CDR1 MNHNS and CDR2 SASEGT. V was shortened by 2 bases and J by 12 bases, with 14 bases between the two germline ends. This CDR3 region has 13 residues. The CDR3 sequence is CASSEFASLTQFF. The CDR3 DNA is TGTGCCAGCAGTGAATTTGCCAGTCTCACGCAGTTCTTC.

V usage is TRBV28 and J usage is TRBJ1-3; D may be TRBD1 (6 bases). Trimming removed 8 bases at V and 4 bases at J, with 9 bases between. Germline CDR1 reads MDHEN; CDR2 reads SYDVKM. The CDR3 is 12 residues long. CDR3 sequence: CASWTVGNTIYF. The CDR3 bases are TGTGCCAGCTGGACAGTGGGAAACACCATATATTTT.

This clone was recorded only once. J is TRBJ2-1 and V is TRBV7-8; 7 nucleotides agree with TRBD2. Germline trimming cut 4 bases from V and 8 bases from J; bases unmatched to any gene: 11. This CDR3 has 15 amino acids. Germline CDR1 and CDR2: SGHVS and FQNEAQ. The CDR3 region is CASSSLGRAIDEQFF. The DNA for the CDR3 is TGTGCCAGCAGCTCCCTTGGGAGGGCCATAGATGAGCAGTTCTTC.

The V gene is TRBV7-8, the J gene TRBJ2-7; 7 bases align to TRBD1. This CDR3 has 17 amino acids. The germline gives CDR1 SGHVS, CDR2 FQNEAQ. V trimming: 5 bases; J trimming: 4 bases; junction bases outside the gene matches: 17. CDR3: CASSRRVQPGQPYEQYF. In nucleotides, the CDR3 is TGTGCCAGCAGCCGCAGGGTGCAACCGGGACAGCCGTACGAGCAGTACTTC.

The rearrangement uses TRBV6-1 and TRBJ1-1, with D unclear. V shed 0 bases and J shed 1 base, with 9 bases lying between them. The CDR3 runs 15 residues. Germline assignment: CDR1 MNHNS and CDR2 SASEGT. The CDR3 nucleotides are TGTGCCAGCAGTGAAGCGCGCTTAGAGAACACTGAAGCTTTCTTT. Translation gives CASSEARLENTEAFF.

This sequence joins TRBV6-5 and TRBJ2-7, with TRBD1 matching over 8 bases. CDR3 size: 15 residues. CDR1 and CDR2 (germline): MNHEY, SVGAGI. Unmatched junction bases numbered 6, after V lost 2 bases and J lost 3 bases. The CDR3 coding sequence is TGTGCCAGCAGTTACGAGGCAGGGGGCGGCTACGAGCAGTACTTC. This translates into CASSYEAGGGYEQYF.

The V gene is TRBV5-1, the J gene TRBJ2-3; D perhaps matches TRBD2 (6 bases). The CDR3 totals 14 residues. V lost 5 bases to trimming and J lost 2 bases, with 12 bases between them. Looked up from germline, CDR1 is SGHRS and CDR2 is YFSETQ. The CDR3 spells CASSSWDFTDTQYF. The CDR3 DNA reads TGCGCCAGCAGTTCTTGGGACTTCACAGATACGCAGTATTTT.